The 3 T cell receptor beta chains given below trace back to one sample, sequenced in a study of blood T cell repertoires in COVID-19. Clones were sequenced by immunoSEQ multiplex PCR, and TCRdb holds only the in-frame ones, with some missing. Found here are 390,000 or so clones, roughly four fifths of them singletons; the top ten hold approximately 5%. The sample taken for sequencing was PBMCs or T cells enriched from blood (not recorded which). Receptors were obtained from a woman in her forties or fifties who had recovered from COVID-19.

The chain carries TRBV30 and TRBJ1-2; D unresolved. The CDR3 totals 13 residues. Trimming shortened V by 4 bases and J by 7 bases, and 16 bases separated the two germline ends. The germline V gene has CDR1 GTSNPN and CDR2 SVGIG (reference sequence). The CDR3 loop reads CAWTRRVSPGYTF. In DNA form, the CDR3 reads TGTGCCTGGACGAGGAGGGTCTCACCTGGCTACACCTTC.

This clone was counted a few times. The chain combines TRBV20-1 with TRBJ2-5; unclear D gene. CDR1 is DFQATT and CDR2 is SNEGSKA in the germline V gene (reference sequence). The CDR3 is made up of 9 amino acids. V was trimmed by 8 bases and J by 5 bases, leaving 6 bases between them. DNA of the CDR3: TGCAGTCACGGGGAGACCCAGTACTTC. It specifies CSHGETQYF.

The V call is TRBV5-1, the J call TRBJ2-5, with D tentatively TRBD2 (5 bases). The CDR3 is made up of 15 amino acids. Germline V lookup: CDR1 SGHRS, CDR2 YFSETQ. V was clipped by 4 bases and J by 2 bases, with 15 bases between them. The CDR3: CASSTHTRKQETQYF. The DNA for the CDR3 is TGCGCCAGCAGCACCCACACTAGGAAACAAGAGACCCAGTACTTC. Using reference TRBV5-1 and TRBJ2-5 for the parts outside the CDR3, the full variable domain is KAGVTQTPRYLIKTRGQQVTLSCSPISGHRSVSWYQQTPGQGLQFLFEYFSETQRNKGNFPGRFSGRQFSNSRSEMNVSTLELGDSALYLCASSTHTRKQETQYFGPGTRLLVL.